These 27 T cell receptor beta chains originate from one sample sequenced in a study of breast tumors, draining lymph nodes, adjacent tissues. Axillary draining lymph nodes of breast cancer patients supplied the node samples. From the multiplex PCR reads, TCRdb called clonotypes with MiXCR, one entry per CDR3 protein. The table lists more than 85,000 distinct CDR3 sequences, 21% of them singletons. What was sequenced was axillary lymph node tissue. These receptors originate from a female donor with breast cancer. Some clones in this sample may be carry-over from other donors' samples.

The gene calls are TRBV18 and TRBJ1-3, with 8 bases fitting TRBD1. J gave up 3 bases and V 1 base, and 5 bases lay outside the gene matches. The V gene's germline CDR1 is KGHSH and CDR2 LQKENI. CDR3 length equals 16 residues. The CDR3 DNA sequence: TGTGCCAGCTCACCACGGACAGGGACAGATGGAAACACCATATATTTT. Protein sequence: CASSPRTGTDGNTIYF.

This clonotype was detected many times. The chain combines TRBV6-1 with TRBJ1-5; D call uncertain. The length of the CDR3 is 16 residues. Trimming removed 2 bases from V and 5 bases from J, with 16 bases in between. Germline CDR1 MNHNS, CDR2 SASEGT. The CDR3: CASSEYPGRTHQPQHF. The CDR3 DNA is TGTGCCAGCAGTGAATACCCCGGACGGACCCATCAGCCCCAGCATTTT.

This clonotype showed up many times. V is TRBV9 and J is TRBJ1-3, with a possible D match to TRBD1 (5 bases). Germline lookup yields CDR1 SGDLS and CDR2 YYNGEE. The length of the CDR3 is 14 residues. The ends were cut back, 0 bases at V and 4 bases at J, with 8 bases in the middle. The CDR3 nucleotides are TGTGCCAGCAGCGTAGGGGGGACCGGAAACACCATATATTTT. This encodes CASSVGGTGNTIYF.

Ten or more counts support this clonotype. The rearrangement uses TRBV20-1 and TRBJ1-5; D is perhaps TRBD1 (6 bases). Trimming removed 7 bases at V and 7 bases at J, with 20 bases between. CDR3 length: 14 amino acids. Looked up from germline, CDR1 is DFQATT and CDR2 is SNEGSKA (reference sequence). Here the CDR3 DNA reads TGCAGTGGTACCCCGGGGGGCGCAGACCAGCCCCAGCATTTT. Encoded protein: CSGTPGGADQPQHF.

Of note for this clonotype: Since a much larger clone is just one base distant, this may be a read error. As the CDR3 is not closed by the conserved phenylalanine or tryptophan, this likely results from a read error. DNA of the CDR3: TGTGCCAGCAGTTATCCGGTGGATACGCAGTATTCT. Translating it yields CASSYPVDTQYS. This sequence joins TRBV6-6 and TRBJ2-3; D gene ambiguous. Germline lookup yields CDR1 MNHNY and CDR2 SVGAGI (reference sequence). This CDR3 contains 12 residues. V lost 3 bases, J lost 6 bases, and 7 bases lay in between.

Turning to this clonotype: This may arise from a read error, as a much more abundant clone is one base away. The V and J genes are TRBV2 and TRBJ2-2; 8 bases align to TRBD2. V lost 3 bases to trimming and J lost 0 bases; unmatched junction nucleotides: 3. Germline-derived CDR1 and CDR2 are SNHLY and FYNNEI. The CDR3 is 16 amino acids. CDR3 loop: CASSDGSGANTGELFF. CDR3 DNA sequence: TGTGCCAGCAGTGACGGTAGCGGGGCGAACACCGGGGAGCTGTTTTTT.

The CDR3 nucleotides read TGTGCCAGCAGTCCCAGGGGTTTTGGCTATGGCTACACCTTC. Protein product: CASSPRGFGYGYTF. The chain carries TRBV6-5 and TRBJ1-2; a weak D match, TRBD1 (6 bases). Germline V lookup: CDR1 MNHEY, CDR2 SVGAGI. V was pared by 5 bases and J by 4 bases, with 14 bases between. The CDR3 is 14 residues long.

The chain carries TRBV5-4 and TRBJ2-1; a weak D match, TRBD2 (6 bases). Germline V CDR1 and CDR2: SGHNT, YYREEE (reference sequence). This CDR3 spans 15 amino acids. Trimming removed 0 bases from V and 7 bases from J, with 14 bases in between. In DNA form, the CDR3 reads TGTGCCAGCAGCTTGGACGGGAGTGGGGGAAATGAGCAGTTCTTC. It yields the protein CASSLDGSGGNEQFF.

This clonotype was seen repeatedly, ten times or more. The V call is TRBV2, the J call TRBJ2-7; 8 positions match TRBD2. Losses at the gene ends were 5 bases for V and 3 bases for J; bases not matched to a gene: 9. Germline loops: CDR1 SNHLY, CDR2 FYNNEI. The CDR3 is 15 amino acids. The CDR3 is CASSISGLVGYEQYF. The DNA for the CDR3 is TGTGCCAGCAGTATCTCGGGACTAGTCGGCTACGAGCAGTACTTC. Drawing the rest from reference TRBV2 and TRBJ2-7, the complete variable domain is EPEVTQTPSHQVTQMGQEVILRCVPISNHLYFYWYRQILGQKVEFLVSFYNNEISEKSEIFDDQFSVERPDGSNFTLKIRSTKLEDSAMYFCASSISGLVGYEQYFGPGTRLTVT.

This clonotype occurred many times. V usage is TRBV7-9 and J usage is TRBJ2-7; the match to TRBD2 covers 7 bases. J gave up 2 bases and V 1 base, and 2 bases lay outside the gene matches. This CDR3 is 14 amino acids long. Germline lookup yields CDR1 SEHNR and CDR2 FQNEAQ (reference sequence). The CDR3 is CASSLGLAAYEQYF. The CDR3 nucleotides read TGTGCCAGCAGCTTAGGACTAGCCGCCTACGAGCAGTACTTC.

This clonotype was seen at least ten times. The CDR3 region has the DNA TGTGCCAGCAGCACAGACAGGGGCGCGACAGATACGCAGTATTTT. This codes for CASSTDRGATDTQYF. The chain uses TRBV5-5 and TRBJ2-3; TRBD1 matches 8 bases. CDR1 SGHKS and CDR2 YYEKEE come from the germline V gene (reference sequence). The CDR3 has 15 residues. The junction had 7 bases not matched to a gene; V was cut back by 4 bases and J by 3 bases.

This clonotype was detected ten times or more. V is TRBV7-6 and J is TRBJ2-5; possibly TRBD1 or TRBD2 for D (5 bases each). The V end lost 1 base, the J end lost 5 bases, and 14 bases lay between the germline ends. Germline V lookup: CDR1 SGHVS, CDR2 FNYEAQ. This CDR3 is 15 amino acids long. The CDR3 protein is CASSLGSGRGETQYF. DNA for the CDR3: TGTGCCAGCAGCTTAGGGTCAGGGCGAGGGGAGACCCAGTACTTC. The full variable domain, rest sourced from reference TRBV7-6 and TRBJ2-5, is GAGVSQSPRYKVTKRGQDVALRCDPISGHVSLYWYRQALGQGPEFLTYFNYEAQQDKSGLPNDRFSAERPEGSISTLTIQRTEQRDSAMYRCASSLGSGRGETQYFGPGTRLLVL.

This clonotype has just one count. The chain carries TRBV7-9 and TRBJ2-7, with D maybe TRBD1 (5 bases). V was pared by 4 bases and J by 2 bases, with 9 bases between. From germline, CDR1 is SEHNR and CDR2 FQNEAQ (reference sequence). The CDR3 has 13 residues. CDR3 coding DNA: TGTGCCAGCAGCTCGGACAAAACCTACGAGCAGTACTTC. As protein: CASSSDKTYEQYF.

The chain employs TRBV6-2 or TRBV6-3 and TRBJ2-7; possible D gene TRBD2, 5 bases. V lost 5 bases and J 3 bases, leaving 17 bases between the germline ends. In germline, CDR1 is MNHEY, CDR2 SVGEGT. The CDR3 has 15 residues. The CDR3 DNA sequence: TGTGCCAGCAGTGACCCTAGCAGGAGATACTACGAGCAGTACTTC. Translating gives CASSDPSRRYYEQYF.

A few counts support this clonotype. This chain uses TRBV5-1 with TRBJ2-1; 12 nucleotides agree with TRBD2. The CDR3 runs to 16 residues. Germline assignment: CDR1 SGHRS and CDR2 YFSETQ. J gave up 8 bases and V 4 bases, and 10 bases lay outside the gene matches. The CDR3 nucleotides are TGCGCCAGCAGCCCAGGAACTAGCGGGGGGCCTCATGAGCAGTTCTTC. Protein product: CASSPGTSGGPHEQFF.

The chain combines TRBV27 with TRBJ1-2, with TRBD1 matching over 9 bases. With V trimmed by 4 bases and J by 8 bases, 17 bases remained unmatched. Germline lookup yields CDR1 MNHEY and CDR2 SMNVEV (reference sequence). The CDR3 totals 17 residues. CDR3 amino acids: CASSSLGTGGGGWGYTF. CDR3 DNA: TGTGCCAGCAGTTCGCTTGGAACAGGGGGCGGGGGTTGGGGCTACACCTTC.

This clonotype has ten or more counts. This chain links TRBV2 with TRBJ2-5; unclear D gene. V lost 5 bases, J lost 0 bases, and 7 bases lay in between. The germline gives CDR1 SNHLY, CDR2 FYNNEI. CDR3 size: 13 residues. CDR3 region: CASSSVDQETQYF. CDR3 bases: TGTGCCAGCAGTTCGGTCGACCAAGAGACCCAGTACTTC.

This clonotype was counted between two and nine times. The J gene is TRBJ2-2, the V gene TRBV7-2; no reliable D call. The ends were cut back, 2 bases at V and 7 bases at J, with 17 bases in the middle. This CDR3 contains 16 residues. CDR1 and CDR2 (germline): SGHTA, FQGNSA. The CDR3: CASSLLVSSFGGELFF. Written as DNA, the CDR3 is TGTGCCAGCAGCTTACTAGTATCGTCTTTCGGCGGGGAGCTGTTTTTT.

At least ten counts were recorded for this clonotype. The V call is TRBV5-1, the J call TRBJ2-3; 11 positions match TRBD2. V shed 2 bases, J shed 4 bases, and the junction held 6 bases outside the gene matches. The CDR3 is 16 amino acids. The germline V gene has CDR1 SGHRS and CDR2 YFSETQ. CDR3 coding DNA: TGCGCCAGCAGCTTTTCTAGCGGGAGGTCGCCAGATACGCAGTATTTT. Translation: CASSFSSGRSPDTQYF.

The table lists this clonotype with many counts. This chain connects TRBV6-5 to TRBJ2-2; the D call may be TRBD1 or TRBD2 (6 bases each). The V and J ends lost 0 bases and 5 bases respectively, with 13 bases between them. This CDR3 region has 16 residues. Germline loops: CDR1 MNHEY, CDR2 SVGAGI. CDR3 residues: CASSYSWPGATGELFF. CDR3 coding DNA: TGTGCCAGCAGTTACTCGTGGCCGGGGGCGACCGGGGAGCTGTTTTTT.

This clonotype has a count of ten or more. The chain employs TRBV6-1 and TRBJ2-3, with a tentative D call TRBD2 (6 bases). Trimming shortened V by 6 bases and J by 5 bases, and 18 bases separated the two germline ends. There are 15 residues in the CDR3. CDR1 and CDR2 from the germline V gene are MNHNS and SASEGT. Written as DNA, the CDR3 is TGTGCCAGCAGCGCTAGCGTTGGGAAGGGAGATACGCAGTATTTT. Translation gives CASSASVGKGDTQYF.

This clonotype has at least ten counts. This chain links TRBV30 with TRBJ1-6; D is uncertain. The CDR3 totals 13 residues. With 2 bases removed from V and 10 bases from J, the gap between germline ends came to 12 bases. Germline lookup yields CDR1 GTSNPN and CDR2 SVGIG (reference sequence). The CDR3 DNA follows: TGTGCCTGGAGTAACGGGGTAAGGTCACCCCTCCACTTT. This translates into CAWSNGVRSPLHF.

In this sample, this clonotype turned up many times. The chain joins TRBV29-1 to TRBJ2-7; D might be TRBD2 (5 bases). Trimming took 2 bases from V and 2 from J, leaving 10 bases between them. The germline CDR1 and CDR2 sequences are SQVTM and ANQGSEA. CDR3 length equals 13 residues. The CDR3 DNA is TGCAGCGTTGAACGGGAACCGGCCTACGAGCAGTACTTC. Translation: CSVEREPAYEQYF.

About this clonotype itself: Because the CDR3 is missing its conserved closing phenylalanine or tryptophan, this is likely a read error. CDR3 loop: CASSGLAYNEQFL. CDR3 DNA sequence: TGTGCCAGCAGCGGACTAGCGTACAATGAGCAGTTCCTC. The genes are TRBV9 and TRBJ2-1; 8 bases fit TRBD2. Unmatched junction bases numbered 0, after V lost 3 bases and J lost 4 bases. CDR1 is SGDLS and CDR2 is YYNGEE in the germline V gene. The CDR3 loop spans 13 amino acids.

This clonotype has just a few counts. This rearrangement joins TRBV18 to TRBJ2-1, with D perhaps TRBD1 or TRBD2 (5 bases each). V lost 3 bases to trimming and J lost 2 bases, with 11 bases between them. Germline CDR1 is KGHSH and CDR2 is LQKENI. CDR3 length equals 15 residues. The CDR3 DNA follows: TGTGCCAGCTCACCGGGACGCGGCCCCTACAATGAGCAGTTCTTC. Encoded protein: CASSPGRGPYNEQFF.

This clonotype was seen at least ten times. This chain joins TRBV20-1 and TRBJ1-2; a weak D match, TRBD1 (5 bases). Germline V gives CDR1 DFQATT, CDR2 SNEGSKA (reference sequence). The CDR3 runs to 11 residues. Deletions cut 7 bases from V and 6 bases from J, with 12 bases between. This CDR3 is CSGIWGNGYTF. For the CDR3, the DNA is TGCAGTGGGATTTGGGGCAATGGCTACACCTTC.

Many counts were recorded for this clonotype. The chain joins TRBV9 to TRBJ1-2, with D possibly matching TRBD1 (5 bases). The CDR3 is 15 amino acids. The V end lost 0 bases, the J end lost 3 bases, and 12 bases lay between the germline ends. CDR1 is SGDLS and CDR2 is YYNGEE in the germline V gene. The CDR3 nucleotides are TGTGCCAGCAGCGTAGGCGGGGGAGCCGACTATGGCTACACCTTC. As protein: CASSVGGGADYGYTF.